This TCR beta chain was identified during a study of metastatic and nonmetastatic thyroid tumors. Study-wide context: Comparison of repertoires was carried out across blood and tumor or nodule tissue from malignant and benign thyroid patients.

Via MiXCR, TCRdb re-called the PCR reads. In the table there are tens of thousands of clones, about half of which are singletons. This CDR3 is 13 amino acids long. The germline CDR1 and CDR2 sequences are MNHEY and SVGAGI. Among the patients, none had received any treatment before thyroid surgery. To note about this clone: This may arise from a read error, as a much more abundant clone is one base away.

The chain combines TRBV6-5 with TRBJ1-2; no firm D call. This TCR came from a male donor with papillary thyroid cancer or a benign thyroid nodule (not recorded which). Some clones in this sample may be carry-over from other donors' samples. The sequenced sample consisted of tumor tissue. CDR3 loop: CASSYDPRFGYAF. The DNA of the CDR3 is TGTGCCAGCAGTTATGACCCTCGGTTTGGCTACGCCTTC.